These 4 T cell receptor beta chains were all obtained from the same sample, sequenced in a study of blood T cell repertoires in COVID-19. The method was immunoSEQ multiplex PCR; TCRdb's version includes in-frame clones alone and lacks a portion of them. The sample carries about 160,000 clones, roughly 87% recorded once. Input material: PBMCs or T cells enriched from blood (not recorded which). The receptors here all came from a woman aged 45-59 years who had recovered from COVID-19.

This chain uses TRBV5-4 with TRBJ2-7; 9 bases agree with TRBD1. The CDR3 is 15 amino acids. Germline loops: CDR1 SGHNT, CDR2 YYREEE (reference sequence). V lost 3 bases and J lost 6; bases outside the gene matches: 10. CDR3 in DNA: TGTGCCAGCAGCTCTCTTCCGGGACAGGGAAGCGAGCAGTACTTC. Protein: CASSSLPGQGSEQYF. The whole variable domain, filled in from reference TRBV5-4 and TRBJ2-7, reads ETGVTQSPTHLIKTRGQQVTLRCSSQSGHNTVSWYQQALGQGPQFIFQYYREEENGRGNFPPRFSGLQFPNYSSELNVNALELDDSALYLCASSSLPGQGSEQYFGPGTRLTVT.

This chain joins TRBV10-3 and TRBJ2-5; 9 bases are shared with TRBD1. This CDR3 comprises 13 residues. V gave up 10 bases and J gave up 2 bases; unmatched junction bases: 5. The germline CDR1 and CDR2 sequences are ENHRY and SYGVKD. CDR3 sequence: CATLGQGQETQYF. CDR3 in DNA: TGTGCCACCTTGGGACAGGGTCAAGAGACCCAGTACTTC.

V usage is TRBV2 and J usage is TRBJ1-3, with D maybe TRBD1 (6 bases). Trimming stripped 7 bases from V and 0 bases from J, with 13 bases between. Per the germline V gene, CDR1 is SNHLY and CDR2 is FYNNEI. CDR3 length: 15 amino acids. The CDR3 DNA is TGTGCCAGCACGAGGGGACAAACCTCTGGAAACACCATATATTTT. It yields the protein CASTRGQTSGNTIYF.

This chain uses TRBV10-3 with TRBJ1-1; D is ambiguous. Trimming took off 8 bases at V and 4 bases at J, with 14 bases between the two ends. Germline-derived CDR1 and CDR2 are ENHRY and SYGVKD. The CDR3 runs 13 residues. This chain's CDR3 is CAIGGVGGTEAFF. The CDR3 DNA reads TGTGCCATCGGCGGGGTGGGAGGCACTGAAGCTTTCTTT.